The sequence of this T cell receptor (beta chain) was determined in a study of T cells after posttransplantation cyclophosphamide. This clone was seen ten or more times. The repertoire was sequenced with immunoSEQ multiplex PCR; TCRdb's copy has only in-frame clones and lacks some. Altogether more than 8,500 clones were found in the sample, and no singletons occur. A marrow graft followed busulfan-fludarabine conditioning, with cyclophosphamide on days +3 and +4. This TCR was recovered from a male patient aged 45-60 years who received an allogeneic stem cell transplant from a related donor and was CMV-positive. A share of the T cells may be of graft donor origin. The sequences come from PBMCs, collected roughly 350 days after allogeneic stem cell transplant with posttransplant cyclophosphamide.

CDR3 amino acids: CASSVEPAANTIYF. DNA of the CDR3: TGTGCCAGCAGCGTAGAGCCTGCGGCAAACACCATATATTTT. The V call is TRBV9, the J call TRBJ1-3; D gene ambiguous. CDR1 is SGDLS, CDR2 YYNGEE, per germline. The CDR3 extends over 14 amino acids. Trimming pared 0 bases from V and 6 bases from J, leaving 10 bases between.